This TCR beta chain was obtained from a study of blood T cell repertoires in COVID-19. Study context: From T cells, B-cell-depleted T cells, or PBMCs came the material, which was cDNA or gDNA.

How the authors handled the data: How many nucleated cells were present was estimated from reference gene primer amplification. The assay was immunoSEQ multiplex PCR, and TCRdb's table has in-frame clones only and misses some. From that table come the V and J calls and clone size; the DNA was used to work out D and trimming. The repertoire holds 150,000 to 200,000 clones, with 82% as singletons. The germline V gene encodes CDR1 LGHNA and CDR2 YSLEER. The CDR3 is 16 residues long. The V and J ends lost 4 bases and 6 bases, in that order; junction bases with no gene match: 8. This clonotype was obtained from a woman aged 70-85 years with acute or convalescent COVID-19. The V and J genes are TRBV4-3 and TRBJ2-7, with 14 bases aligning to TRBD2. Sequencing input: peripheral blood. For the CDR3, the DNA is TGCGCCAGCAGCCCGCGACTAGCGGGAGGGCCGGGCGAGCAGTACTTC. Translation gives CASSPRLAGGPGEQYF.